These T cell receptor beta chains were read from a single sample in a study of metastatic and nonmetastatic thyroid tumors. TCRdb reassembled clones from the PCR reads with MiXCR. Among 100,000 or so clones, just under 15% were seen once, and the ten largest hold 3.6%. The sample comprised blood. The receptors here all came from a female donor with papillary thyroid cancer or a benign thyroid nodule (not recorded which). Some clones in this sample may be carry-over from other donors' samples. Both conserved end residues are part of each CDR3. D genes are given only for firm matches. Clone size is stated in some rows and not others, as once, few, many or a class when expanded.

>TRBJ2-3|.|13|TRBD1|TRBV5-1
CATRQGRTDTQYF
TGCGCCACCCGACAGGGGCGCACAGATACGCAGTATTTT
>TRBJ2-1|.|14|TRBD2|TRBV6-2/TRBV6-3
CASRTIGGAYEHFF
TGTGCCAGCAGAACTATCGGGGGGGCCTATGAGCATTTCTTC
>TRBJ2-7|.|14|.|TRBV6-1
CASSIRDEAYEQYF
TGTGCCAGCAGCATCCGGGACGAAGCCTACGAGCAGTACTTC
>TRBJ1-5|many|14|TRBD1|TRBV18
CASSPGQINQPQHF
TGTGCCAGCTCGCCGGGACAGATCAATCAGCCCCAGCATTTT
>TRBJ1-2|.|17|.|TRBV6-1
CASSEAPDRSIGYGYTF
TGTGCCAGCAGTGAAGCGCCGGACAGAAGCATTGGTTATGGCTACACCTTC
>TRBJ1-1|many|12|.|TRBV15
CASGGVDTEAFF
TGTGCCAGCGGCGGCGTCGACACTGAAGCTTTCTTT
>TRBJ2-1|many|16|.|TRBV20-1
CSAARWEPNSYNEQFF
TGCAGTGCCGCTAGGTGGGAGCCTAACTCCTACAATGAGCAGTTCTTC
>TRBJ2-2|many|15|.|TRBV6-1
CASSEEWVYTGELFF
TGTGCCAGCAGTGAAGAGTGGGTCTACACCGGGGAGCTGTTTTTT
>TRBJ1-5|many|15|.|TRBV7-2
CASSLYVDSNQPQHF
TGTGCCAGCAGCTTATATGTAGATAGCAATCAGCCCCAGCATTTT
>TRBJ2-3|many|14|.|TRBV12-3/TRBV12-4
CASSYRGRRDTQYF
TGTGCCAGCAGTTATCGAGGGCGGCGGGATACGCAGTATTTT
>TRBJ2-7|many|12|.|TRBV5-1
CASSRTAYEQYF
TGCGCCAGCAGCCGGACAGCCTACGAGCAGTACTTC
>TRBJ1-5|.|15|.|TRBV6-1
CASSLTGALGQPQHF
TGTGCCAGCAGTCTAACGGGGGCCTTGGGCCAGCCCCAGCATTTT
>TRBJ2-7|many|15|.|TRBV11-2
CASSLEPSPTYEQYF
TGTGCCAGCAGCTTAGAACCCTCTCCAACCTACGAGCAGTACTTC
>TRBJ1-5|many|13|.|TRBV10-2
CASSDLGYQPQHF
TGCGCCAGCAGTGATTTAGGATATCAGCCCCAGCATTTT
>TRBJ1-2|few|14|TRBD1|TRBV6-1
CASSFDRENYGYTF
TGTGCCAGCAGTTTTGACAGGGAAAACTATGGCTACACCTTC
>TRBJ1-2|many|13|.|TRBV30
CAWSRVGADGYTF
TGTGCCTGGAGTCGGGTGGGGGCGGATGGCTACACCTTC
>TRBJ2-2|many|14|.|TRBV7-8
CASSLAGEAGELFF
TGTGCCAGCAGCTTAGCGGGGGAAGCCGGGGAGCTGTTTTTT
>TRBJ2-5|many|15|.|TRBV5-1
CASSRYTGRQETQYF
TGCGCCAGCAGCCGATACACAGGGAGACAAGAGACCCAGTACTTC
>TRBJ1-2|many|13|TRBD1|TRBV20-1
CSASLAGGNGYTF
TGCAGTGCTAGTTTGGCAGGGGGAAATGGCTACACCTTC
>TRBJ2-5|many|14|.|TRBV29-1
CSVAQGATKETQYF
TGCAGCGTTGCGCAGGGAGCAACAAAAGAGACCCAGTACTTC
>TRBJ2-3|many|17|TRBD2|TRBV7-2
CASSLVGAGASTDTQYF
TGTGCCAGCAGCTTAGTAGGAGCGGGGGCGAGCACAGATACGCAGTATTTT
>TRBJ1-1|many|15|TRBD1|TRBV19
CASSQGTEVRTEAFF
TGTGCCAGTAGTCAGGGGACAGAGGTTCGCACTGAAGCTTTCTTT
>TRBJ2-2|many|15|.|TRBV20-1
CSARRPARNTGELFF
TGCAGTGCTAGAAGGCCCGCCAGGAACACCGGGGAGCTGTTTTTT
>TRBJ1-2|many|16|.|TRBV4-2
CASSQGGNRDDYGYTF
TGTGCCAGCAGCCAAGGAGGAAACCGCGATGACTATGGCTACACCTTC
>TRBJ1-3|.|18|TRBD1|TRBV6-6
CASSYGTGSRRYGNTIYF
TGTGCCAGCAGTTACGGGACAGGATCTCGTCGCTATGGAAACACCATATATTTT
>TRBJ2-5|many|15|TRBD2|TRBV12-3/TRBV12-4
CASSFGGGAAETQYF
TGTGCCAGCAGTTTCGGCGGGGGGGCCGCGGAGACCCAGTACTTC
>TRBJ2-7|many|15|.|TRBV28
CASSLEVGSSYEQYF
TGTGCCAGCAGTTTGGAGGTAGGCAGCTCCTACGAGCAGTACTTC